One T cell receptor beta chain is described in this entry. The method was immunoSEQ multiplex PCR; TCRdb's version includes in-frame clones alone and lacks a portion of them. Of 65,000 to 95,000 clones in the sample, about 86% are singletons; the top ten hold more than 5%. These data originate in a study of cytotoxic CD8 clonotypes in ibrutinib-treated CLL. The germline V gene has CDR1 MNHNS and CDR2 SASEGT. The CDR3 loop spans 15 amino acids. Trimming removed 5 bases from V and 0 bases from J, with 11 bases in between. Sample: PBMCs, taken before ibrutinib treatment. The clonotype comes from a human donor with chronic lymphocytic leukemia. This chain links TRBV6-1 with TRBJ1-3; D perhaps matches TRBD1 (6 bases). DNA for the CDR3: TGTGCCAGCAGTCACGGGGGCGGCTCTGGAAACACCATATATTTT. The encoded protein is CASSHGGGSGNTIYF.